One and the same sample provided the 25 T cell receptor beta chains below, sequenced in a study of pediatric ulcerative colitis (dated by TCRdb to between 2018 and 2021). Library prep was done by the immunoSEQ multiplex PCR assay. Held by TCRdb, this immuneACCESS table contains in-frame sequences only and omits some clones. Under half of the omission traces to an unresolved V gene where checked; the cause of the rest is unknown. The sample data list 64,000 or so clones, and around 80% of these were observed just once. The top ten constitute around 5% of the sample. What was sequenced was blood. Every receptor here comes from a boy between 10 and 17 years old with moderate ulcerative colitis.

This clone was observed a few times. The chain is built from TRBV5-4 and TRBJ2-7; 13 bases map to TRBD2. The V gene's germline CDR1 is SGHNT and CDR2 YYREEE (reference sequence). V was clipped by 0 bases and J by 4 bases; unmatched bases: 7. The CDR3 sequence is 17 residues long. The CDR3 reads CASSLAAGLAGYYEQYF. The DNA of the CDR3 is TGTGCCAGCAGCTTGGCCGCGGGACTAGCGGGATATTACGAGCAGTACTTC.

The V and J genes are TRBV4-3 and TRBJ2-5, with a possible D match to TRBD2 (6 bases). The germline V and J ends were trimmed by 4 bases and 5 bases, with 17 bases remaining between them. The CDR3 is 15 amino acids. Germline V lookup: CDR1 LGHNA, CDR2 YSLEER. In DNA form, the CDR3 reads TGCGCCAGCAGCCCCCGACGCGGGACGGGGGAGACCCAGTACTTC. Its protein is CASSPRRGTGETQYF.

This clone has a single count. The rearrangement joins TRBV4-1 to TRBJ1-5; no clear D gene. This CDR3 contains 18 residues. Germline V gene lookup returns CDR1 MGHRA and CDR2 YSYEKL. Trimming pared 3 bases from V and 0 bases from J, leaving 18 bases between. The chain's CDR3 is CASSQGDKGRNSNQPQHF. CDR3 coding DNA: TGCGCCAGCAGCCAGGGTGACAAGGGCCGGAATAGCAATCAGCCCCAGCATTTT.

J is TRBJ2-2 and V is TRBV5-1; 9 nucleotides line up with TRBD2. Germline CDR1 SGHRS, CDR2 YFSETQ. Germline trimming cut 4 bases from V and 0 bases from J; bases unmatched to any gene: 13. The CDR3 runs 19 residues. The CDR3 here is CASSPAGSGGSANTGELFF. As DNA, the CDR3 is TGCGCCAGCAGCCCCGCAGGTAGCGGGGGATCCGCGAACACCGGGGAGCTGTTTTTT.

The chain employs TRBV6-6 and TRBJ1-2; 11 nucleotides line up with TRBD1. Trimming took 2 bases from V and 7 from J; bases not matched to a gene: 3. Germline V CDR1 and CDR2: MNHNY, SVGAGI (reference sequence). This CDR3 region has 14 residues. DNA of the CDR3: TGTGCCAGCAGTTACGGGACAGGGGGAGGTGGCTACACCTTC. It translates to CASSYGTGGGGYTF.

The chain couples TRBV9 to TRBJ1-3; D ambiguous. V lost 4 bases to trimming and J lost 4 bases, with 9 bases between them. Germline CDR1 SGDLS, CDR2 YYNGEE. CDR3 length equals 13 residues. The CDR3 reads CASSLKTGNTIYF. Here the CDR3 DNA reads TGTGCCAGCAGCCTAAAGACAGGAAACACCATATATTTT.

This chain uses TRBV2 with TRBJ2-3; 8 bases agree with TRBD2. The ends lost 8 bases at V and 3 bases at J; junction bases unmatched: 7. The CDR3 covers 14 residues. Germline CDR1 reads SNHLY; CDR2 reads FYNNEI. CDR3 bases: TGTGCCAGCCTCAATAGCGGGGTAACAGATACGCAGTATTTT. It specifies CASLNSGVTDTQYF.

J is TRBJ1-3 and V is TRBV9, with 7 bases lining up with TRBD1. V dropped 7 bases and J dropped 2; count of bases not matched to a gene: 6. Looked up from germline, CDR1 is SGDLS and CDR2 is YYNGEE. There are 14 residues in the CDR3. CDR3: CASGPTGTGNTIYF. CDR3 in DNA: TGTGCCAGCGGGCCGACAGGGACTGGAAACACCATATATTTT.

This clone showed up just a few times. The gene calls are TRBV15 and TRBJ1-4; 9 bases match TRBD1. CDR1 is LNHNV and CDR2 is YYDKDF in the germline V gene (reference sequence). Trimming cost V 0 bases and J 5 bases; bases outside gene matches: 7. This CDR3 spans 17 amino acids. The CDR3 here is CATSRDPIGTGNEKLFF. In DNA form, the CDR3 reads TGTGCCACCAGCAGAGATCCGATAGGGACAGGGAATGAAAAACTGTTTTTT.

This chain uses TRBV11-2 with TRBJ2-5; 8 bases match TRBD1. J was trimmed by 4 bases and V by 0 bases; bases with no gene match: 10. Germline V gives CDR1 SGHAT, CDR2 FQNNGV. The CDR3 runs to 17 residues. CDR3 sequence reads: CASSLDAPGGLAETQYF. The CDR3 DNA reads TGTGCCAGCAGCTTAGATGCCCCAGGGGGCTTGGCAGAGACCCAGTACTTC.

This clone was found once. The chain has TRBV29-1 and TRBJ1-5, with no clear D. CDR3 length: 11 amino acids. Germline lookup yields CDR1 SQVTM and CDR2 ANQGSEA. Trimming stripped 6 bases from V and 11 bases from J, with 14 bases between. CDR3 sequence: CSVRTRQAQHF. CDR3 nucleotide sequence: TGCAGCGTGAGGACGCGGCAGGCCCAGCATTTT.

The V gene is TRBV6-1, the J gene TRBJ2-6; D not certain. CDR3 length: 16 residues. V gave up 2 bases and J gave up 0 bases, with 8 bases separating them. CDR1 MNHNS and CDR2 SASEGT come from the germline V gene. For the CDR3, the DNA is TGTGCCAGCAGTGAACCACTGAACTCTGGGGCCAACGTCCTGACTTTC. Its translation: CASSEPLNSGANVLTF.

The chain joins TRBV10-3 to TRBJ2-3; TRBD1 agrees at 8 bases. With 6 bases clipped from V and 0 bases from J, the junction kept 2 bases outside the gene matches. Germline loops: CDR1 ENHRY, CDR2 SYGVKD. The CDR3 is made up of 14 amino acids. The CDR3 DNA follows: TGTGCCATCAGGGGACAGGCGAGCACAGATACGCAGTATTTT. Its translation: CAIRGQASTDTQYF.

The J gene is TRBJ2-3, the V gene TRBV4-1; D uncertain. Trimming cost V 0 bases and J 4 bases, with 8 bases left between them. This CDR3 is built from 14 residues. The V gene's germline CDR1 is MGHRA and CDR2 YSYEKL. CDR3 loop: CASSQDFGADTQYF. The CDR3 nucleotides are TGCGCCAGCAGCCAAGATTTCGGCGCAGATACGCAGTATTTT.

The V gene is TRBV27, the J gene TRBJ1-2; TRBD1 matches 7 bases. V gave up 8 bases and J gave up 3 bases; unmatched junction bases: 9. Germline CDR1 reads MNHEY; CDR2 reads SMNVEV (reference sequence). This CDR3 spans 14 amino acids. This chain's CDR3 is CASGTLGQYYGYTF. DNA of the CDR3: TGTGCCAGCGGGACCTTGGGACAGTACTATGGCTACACCTTC.

This clone was seen more than once but under ten times. The chain links TRBV19 to TRBJ2-7; D remains ambiguous. Trimming shortened V by 3 bases and J by 3 bases, and 12 bases separated the two germline ends. The CDR3 covers 14 residues. The germline gives CDR1 LNHDA, CDR2 SQIVND (reference sequence). Here the CDR3 reads CASSIYFGYYEQYF. CDR3 DNA sequence: TGTGCCAGTAGTATTTATTTCGGCTACTACGAGCAGTACTTC.

This chain links TRBV29-1 with TRBJ2-1, with D unclear. Trimming left V 4 bases short and J 4 bases short, with 2 bases between. There are 10 residues in the CDR3. Germline V CDR1 and CDR2: SQVTM, ANQGSEA. CDR3: CSVGYNEQFF. For the CDR3, the DNA is TGCAGCGTTGGGTACAATGAGCAGTTCTTC.

The V gene is TRBV5-4, the J gene TRBJ2-7, with 7 nucleotides matching TRBD1. Trimming removed 0 bases from V and 0 bases from J; junction bases left unmatched: 6. CDR1 and CDR2 from the germline V gene are SGHNT and YYREEE (reference sequence). The CDR3 contains 16 residues. The CDR3, as DNA: TGTGCCAGCAGCTTGGCGATAGGGGGCTCCTCCTACGAGCAGTACTTC. As protein: CASSLAIGGSSYEQYF.

This clone has only one observation. The rearrangement uses TRBV5-8 and TRBJ1-2; 9 nucleotides line up with TRBD1. Germline loops: CDR1 SGHTS, CDR2 YDEGEE. This CDR3 contains 14 residues. Trimming cost V 3 bases and J 5 bases; bases outside gene matches: 5. The CDR3 nucleotides are TGTGCCAGCAGCTCCGGACAGGGGCCTTATGGCTACACCTTC. It translates to CASSSGQGPYGYTF.

The CDR3 sequence is CAWSFTGTHGYTF. CDR3 sequence (DNA): TGTGCCTGGAGTTTTACCGGGACACATGGCTACACCTTC. The chain couples TRBV30 to TRBJ1-2, with D perhaps TRBD1 (6 bases). Looked up from germline, CDR1 is GTSNPN and CDR2 is SVGIG (reference sequence). Trimming pared 2 bases from V and 6 bases from J, leaving 13 bases between. The CDR3 has 13 residues.

This clone was counted a single time. The V gene is TRBV5-1, the J gene TRBJ1-6, with TRBD1 as a possible D gene (5 bases). From germline, CDR1 is SGHRS and CDR2 YFSETQ. The CDR3 runs 16 residues. V shed 0 bases and J shed 9 bases, with 16 bases lying between them. In DNA, the CDR3 is TGCGCCAGCAGCTTGGGGGACTCAACTGGGGTTTCACCCCTCCACTTT. Translated: CASSLGDSTGVSPLHF.

The chain employs TRBV5-1 and TRBJ2-1, with D possibly being TRBD2 (6 bases). CDR3 size: 14 residues. CDR1 is SGHRS and CDR2 is YFSETQ in the germline V gene. The V gene lost 2 bases and the J gene lost 4 bases, with 10 bases spanning the gap. The CDR3 spells CASSFDGGYNEQFF. Here the CDR3 DNA reads TGCGCCAGCAGCTTCGACGGGGGATACAATGAGCAGTTCTTC.

The chain links TRBV27 to TRBJ2-7, with 8 bases lining up with TRBD2. This CDR3 is 14 amino acids long. J lost 0 bases, V lost 5 bases, and 3 bases had no gene match. Per germline, CDR1 MNHEY and CDR2 SMNVEV (reference sequence). CDR3 coding DNA: TGTGCCAGCAGTCGCGGGGGGATCTCCTACGAGCAGTACTTC. Protein sequence: CASSRGGISYEQYF.

The chain combines TRBV7-8 with TRBJ2-7, with 9 positions matching TRBD2. Unmatched junction bases numbered 3, after V lost 0 bases and J lost 0 bases. Germline CDR1 SGHVS, CDR2 FQNEAQ. The CDR3 loop spans 16 amino acids. CDR3 region: CASSLASSGTSYEQYF. CDR3 coding DNA: TGTGCCAGCAGCTTAGCGTCTAGCGGGACCTCCTACGAGCAGTACTTC.

The CDR3: CASSLAQGTYGYTF. In nucleotides, the CDR3 is TGTGCCAGCAGCTTAGCACAGGGAACCTATGGCTACACCTTC. The V call is TRBV7-9, the J call TRBJ1-2, with D possibly TRBD1 on 6 matching bases. CDR3 length equals 14 residues. V was trimmed by 0 bases and J by 4 bases, leaving 9 bases between them. CDR1 SEHNR and CDR2 FQNEAQ come from the germline V gene (reference sequence).